This passage covers 4 T cell receptor beta chains from one sample sequenced in a study of shared clonotypes between healthy human individuals. Some clones are missing from TCRdb's copy, which holds only in-frame ones; the method was immunoSEQ multiplex PCR. The data contain over a million clones, roughly 96% of them seen just once; the ten biggest clones take up roughly 1.2%. Sequenced material: naive CD4+ T cells sorted from blood. Noted subset: CD45RA+ positively selected. These TCRs come from a man younger than 40 in good health.

This sequence joins TRBV19 and TRBJ2-1; 16 nucleotides match TRBD2. Germline-derived CDR1 and CDR2 are LNHDA and SQIVND (reference sequence). Losses at the gene ends were 4 bases for V and 3 bases for J; bases not matched to a gene: 9. The CDR3 is made up of 19 amino acids. The CDR3 nucleotides are TGTGCCAGTAGTAAGTCTGGGACTAGCGGGAGGGTCATCTACAATGAGCAGTTCTTC. This sequence encodes CASSKSGTSGRVIYNEQFF. Full variable domain (outside the CDR3, taken from reference TRBV19 and TRBJ2-1): DGGITQSPKYLFRKEGQNVTLSCEQNLNHDAMYWYRQDPGQGLRLIYYSQIVNDFQKGDIAEGYSVSREKKESFPLTVTSAQKNPTAFYLCASSKSGTSGRVIYNEQFFGPGTRLTVL.

The gene calls are TRBV14 and TRBJ2-7, with D hard to call. V lost 4 bases to trimming and J lost 0 bases, with 16 bases between them. The CDR3 extends over 16 amino acids. Germline V CDR1 and CDR2: SGHDN, FVKESK. This CDR3 reads CASSPYDSDDSYEQYF. In DNA, the CDR3 is TGTGCCAGCAGCCCCTATGACTCCGACGACTCCTACGAGCAGTACTTC.

V is TRBV6-5 and J is TRBJ2-2; TRBD1 is a possible D gene (5 bases). CDR1 MNHEY and CDR2 SVGAGI come from the germline V gene. Between the trimmed V and J ends, which lost 8 bases and 5 bases, there was a span of 18 bases. The CDR3 is made up of 15 amino acids. The CDR3 nucleotides are TGTGCCAGCCGTGGCAGGGTCACGAGTACCGGGGAGCTGTTTTTT. Amino acids: CASRGRVTSTGELFF.

CDR3 coding DNA: TGCGCCAGCAGCCAAGCGGCACCCCGAGCTGGAAACACCATATATTTT. Amino acids: CASSQAAPRAGNTIYF. The chain uses TRBV4-3 and TRBJ1-3; D is ambiguous. The germline V gene encodes CDR1 LGHNA and CDR2 YSLEER. There are 16 residues in the CDR3. V was clipped by 1 base and J by 2 bases, with 12 bases between them.